This T cell receptor (beta chain) was identified during a study of CD8 T cells in Susac syndrome (dated by TCRdb to the late 2010s). General notes on the study: Repertoire sequencing was used to test whether CD8+ T cell activation and differentiation in Susac syndrome was antigen driven. Points the paper makes about the study in general: The number of individuals in the TCR sequencing and HLA analysis was recognized as being relatively small.

RNA was extracted using the RNeasy kit, and roughly 0.5 to 1 microgram was reverse transcribed with random hexamers. The immunoSEQ multiplex PCR assay, covering 54 Vbeta and 13 Jbeta segments, was used to amplify TCR beta CDR3 regions. To correct PCR amplification bias, a synthetic template baseline was used for both primer optimization and computational correction. Turning to the authors' computational methods: Only productive sequences were kept, with reads annotated to V, D and J genes according to IMGT and analyzed in immunoSEQ Analyzer. Clonality was computed as one minus Shannon entropy normalized by log2 of the number of productive unique sequences. For each patient and control, public and private clones were evaluated among the 100 most prevalent clones. A clone was defined as Susac-specific if it was absent from the healthy and MS cohorts, from 1052 published viral clones and from other ImmuneACCESS disease sequences. In TCRdb, the public reads were trimmed at Q25 with fastp and aligned with MiXCR, with productive beta chains retained. Identical CDR3 proteins give one entry, which carries the most common genes and DNA. It is TCRdb's table, rather than the study itself, that gives the V and J calls and clone size. The sample data list about 300,000 distinct CDR3 sequences, and 92% of these were observed just once. The ten biggest clones cover approximately 0.065% of the sample.

Peripheral blood CD8+ and CD4+ T cells from healthy donors, Susac syndrome patients and multiple sclerosis patients were profiled using high-throughput TCR beta sequencing. The multiple sclerosis controls were treatment-naive patients whose relapsing-remitting disease, either stable or active, fulfilled the revised McDonald criteria. Bulk CD8+ and CD4+ T cells were purified magnetically by negative isolation, whereas CD8+ TEMRA cells were enriched by FACS. Blood was drawn into EDTA tubes, processed within 24 hours, and PBMCs were isolated by density gradient centrifugation. PBMCs destined for TCR sequencing were cryopreserved in liquid nitrogen and later thawed in a 37 °C water bath. The sorted or isolated CD4+, CD8+ and CD8+ TEMRA cells had a purity of 90% or higher. Of note for this clonotype: The antigen it recognizes is unknown. Per-base quality was not reported, and no clone a single base away is much larger than it.

Cut back by 10 bases and 4 bases, the V and J ends lie 19 bases apart. Sequences MNHEY (CDR1) and SVGAGI (CDR2) are obtained from the germline V gene. CDR3 length: 15 amino acids, cysteine to phenylalanine. Here the CDR3 DNA is all that survives: 45 bases in frame from base 1. The source material was CD4+ T cells from PBMCs. This receptor was identified in a human donor with multiple sclerosis. Rearrangement joined TRBV6-5 to TRBJ2-2, with the D call tentatively TRBD1 or TRBD2, each fitting 6 bases. The DNA reads as follows: TGTGCCACTGGACGGGGGCCATCCCCCACCGGGGAGCTGTTTTTT. This is translated as CATGRGPSPTGELFF.